This T cell receptor beta chain was recovered during a study of human T cells and chemical hapten exposure. Regarding the study as a whole: TCRs exceeding a frequency of 1 in 1000 stayed unchanged under DPC sensitization.

TCRdb reprocessed the 5' RACE reads with MiXCR, giving one entry per CDR3 protein. Altogether some 150,000 distinct CDR3 sequences are present, around 4% being singletons, with the ten largest covering 1.3% to 1.5%. Extraction of total RNA was performed on unfractionated whole blood. The germline CDR1 and CDR2 sequences are MNHNS and SASEGT. The CDR3 runs 15 residues. Trimming cost V 1 base and J 5 bases; bases outside gene matches: 7. This clonotype has a count of ten or more. Its cognate antigen is unknown. This TCR was sampled from a female donor in good health. V and J are TRBV6-1 and TRBJ2-5; 7 bases fit TRBD1. CDR3 DNA: TGTGCCAGCAGTGAAGTATCCGGGACAGTCGAGACCCAGTACTTC. Protein product: CASSEVSGTVETQYF.